These 26 T cell receptor beta chains were all obtained from the same sample, sequenced in a study of control samples from healthy donors and cancer patients. Libraries were prepared by immunoSEQ multiplex PCR; TCRdb keeps only in-frame clonotypes and omits some of them. The sample comprises some 130,000 clones, about 92% of which are singletons, and less than 2.5% rests with the top ten. Sequenced material: blood. The source of these receptors is a woman in her fifties or sixties in good health.

The chain joins TRBV28 to TRBJ1-6, with 8 nucleotides matching TRBD1. The CDR3 has 16 residues. J gave up 4 bases and V 1 base, and 3 bases lay outside the gene matches. From germline, CDR1 is MDHEN and CDR2 SYDVKM. CDR3 nucleotide sequence: TGTGCCAGCAGTTTATTAGGGACAGGTTATAATTCACCCCTCCACTTT. Protein product: CASSLLGTGYNSPLHF.

V is TRBV30 and J is TRBJ2-7; TRBD2 matches at 10 bases. The ends lost 3 bases at V and 5 bases at J; junction bases unmatched: 10. Germline V gene sequence: CDR1 GTSNPN, CDR2 SVGIG (reference sequence). This CDR3 comprises 15 residues. CDR3 amino acids: CAWRRKREGHDEQYF. The CDR3 nucleotides are TGTGCCTGGAGACGGAAGCGGGAGGGCCACGACGAGCAGTACTTC.

The rearrangement joins TRBV19 to TRBJ1-1, with D possibly being TRBD1 (5 bases). Trimming took off 6 bases at V and 0 bases at J, with 14 bases between the two ends. The CDR3 loop spans 15 amino acids. Germline CDR1 and CDR2: LNHDA and SQIVND (reference sequence). CDR3 protein: CASRLGDRMNTEAFF. Written as DNA, the CDR3 is TGTGCCAGTAGATTGGGGGACCGCATGAACACTGAAGCTTTCTTT.

V gene TRBV24-1 combines with J gene TRBJ1-5; TRBD1 matches 12 bases. The CDR3 extends over 16 amino acids. Germline assignment: CDR1 KGHDR and CDR2 SFDVKD. Trimming cost V 3 bases and J 6 bases; bases outside gene matches: 5. CDR3 sequence: CATSDVGQGAGQPQHF. The CDR3 bases are TGTGCCACCAGTGATGTGGGACAGGGGGCGGGTCAGCCCCAGCATTTT.

The CDR3 DNA reads as TGTGCCAGTAGTCGATCGGCGGTACCTAGCAATCAGCCCCAGCATTTT. Protein: CASSRSAVPSNQPQHF. This sequence joins TRBV19 and TRBJ1-5; D remains ambiguous. The CDR3 length is 16 residues. V shed 5 bases and J shed 0 bases, with 14 bases lying between them. Germline V gene lookup returns CDR1 LNHDA and CDR2 SQIVND (reference sequence).

The chain uses TRBV7-2 and TRBJ1-2, with 10 bases that match TRBD1. After removal of 5 bases from V and 3 bases from J, the junction contained 3 bases not matched to a gene. The germline V gene encodes CDR1 SGHTA and CDR2 FQGNSA. This CDR3 is built from 14 residues. CDR3 sequence reads: CASSPGQGDYGYTF. Here the CDR3 DNA reads TGTGCCAGCAGCCCAGGACAGGGGGACTATGGCTACACCTTC.

J is TRBJ1-2 and V is TRBV28, with D possibly TRBD1 on 5 matching bases. This CDR3 has 12 amino acids. Germline V CDR1 and CDR2: MDHEN, SYDVKM. CDR3 sequence: CGAGSFSDGYTF. The CDR3 coding sequence is TGTGGGGCAGGGAGTTTTTCCGATGGCTACACCTTC.

This rearrangement joins TRBV25-1 to TRBJ2-1; TRBD2 matches 10 bases. Losses at the gene ends were 6 bases for V and 5 bases for J; bases not matched to a gene: 7. This CDR3 contains 15 residues. CDR1 is MGHDK and CDR2 is SYGVNS in the germline V gene. CDR3 nucleotides: TGTGCCAGCAGGGCCACTAGCGGGACCCACAATGAGCAGTTCTTC. It is translated as CASRATSGTHNEQFF.

The rearrangement uses TRBV5-6 and TRBJ1-1; no clear D gene. Germline assignment: CDR1 SGHDT and CDR2 YYEEEE. The V end lost 1 base, the J end lost 5 bases, and 15 bases lay between the germline ends. The CDR3 is made up of 15 amino acids. In DNA, the CDR3 is TGTGCCAGCAGCTTGTTGGATAGAGAACTGACTGAAGCTTTCTTT. It translates to CASSLLDRELTEAFF.

This chain joins TRBV5-8 and TRBJ1-5, with 7 bases identical to TRBD1. CDR3 size: 13 residues. CDR1 is SGHTS and CDR2 is YDEGEE in the germline V gene. Trimming at V came to 6 bases and at J to 6 bases, leaving 6 bases not matched to a gene. The CDR3 region is CASTPDRAQPQHF. The CDR3 DNA reads as TGTGCCAGCACCCCCGACAGGGCTCAGCCCCAGCATTTT.

This clone was detected a few times. J is TRBJ2-5 and V is TRBV10-3; a possible D gene is TRBD1 (6 bases). In germline, CDR1 is ENHRY, CDR2 SYGVKD. The V end lost 10 bases, the J end lost 5 bases, and 14 bases lay between the germline ends. The CDR3 loop spans 12 amino acids. The CDR3 here is CATQGIGETQYF. CDR3 sequence (DNA): TGTGCCACCCAGGGGATCGGGGAGACCCAGTACTTC.

This clone was seen a handful of times. The chain combines TRBV16 with TRBJ1-1, with D perhaps TRBD1 (6 bases). With 0 bases removed from V and 7 bases from J, the gap between germline ends came to 15 bases. Per the germline V gene, CDR1 is KGHSY and CDR2 is FQNENV. The CDR3 runs 15 residues. The CDR3 DNA is TGTGCCAGCAGCCAATCAGGCCCGGGGGGCAATGAAGCTTTCTTT. Protein product: CASSQSGPGGNEAFF.

This clone has only one observation. This sequence joins TRBV5-4 and TRBJ2-2, with TRBD2 matching 9 bases. CDR3 length: 16 residues. V was pared by 3 bases and J by 0 bases, with 3 bases of the junction left unmatched. Germline V gene data show CDR1 as SGHNT and CDR2 as YYREEE (reference sequence). This CDR3 is CASSSQREANTGELFF. For the CDR3, the DNA is TGTGCCAGCAGCTCACAGCGGGAGGCGAACACCGGGGAGCTGTTTTTT.

V is TRBV6-5 and J is TRBJ1-1; 8 positions match TRBD1. The CDR3 is 14 residues long. From germline, CDR1 is MNHEY and CDR2 SVGAGI. The J segment lost 4 bases and the V segment lost 6 bases, leaving 7 bases of the junction unmatched. Here the CDR3 DNA reads TGTGCCAGCAGGGCCAGGGGGCCGGGCACTGAAGCTTTCTTT. Translated, it gives CASRARGPGTEAFF.

The gene calls are TRBV11-2 and TRBJ1-2, with D unresolved. The CDR3 extends over 16 amino acids. V was pared by 5 bases and J by 0 bases, with 16 bases between. Germline CDR1 and CDR2: SGHAT and FQNNGV. The CDR3 protein is CASSPDGNSANYGYTF. CDR3 DNA sequence: TGTGCCAGCAGCCCGGACGGTAATTCAGCTAACTATGGCTACACCTTC.

The CDR3 DNA is TGTGCCTGGAGTGTCCCACGACAGGGCCGGGAAAAACTGTTTTTT. Its protein is CAWSVPRQGREKLFF. V gene TRBV30 combines with J gene TRBJ1-4; 7 bases fit TRBD1. Germline V gives CDR1 GTSNPN, CDR2 SVGIG (reference sequence). The CDR3 sequence is 15 residues long. J gave up 8 bases and V 0 bases, and 9 bases lay outside the gene matches.

V gene TRBV21-1 combines with J gene TRBJ2-1; the table's D call TRBD2 went unverified against the DNA. TRBV21-1 is a documented pseudogene. The CDR3 has 16 residues. CDR3 region: CASSKLTPGLDNEQFF. The CDR3 region has the DNA TGTGCCAGCAGCAAATTGACTCCGGGACTTGACAATGAGCAGTTCTTC.

This sequence joins TRBV5-1 and TRBJ1-1, with D possibly being TRBD1 (5 bases). The germline V gene has CDR1 SGHRS and CDR2 YFSETQ. Trimming removed 2 bases from V and 2 bases from J, with 13 bases in between. CDR3 size: 15 residues. The CDR3 bases are TGCGCCAGCAGCTTTCGGGCAGGGCAAAACACTGAAGCTTTCTTT. It codes for CASSFRAGQNTEAFF. The full variable domain, completed using reference TRBV5-1 and TRBJ1-1, is KAGVTQTPRYLIKTRGQQVTLSCSPISGHRSVSWYQQTPGQGLQFLFEYFSETQRNKGNFPGRFSGRQFSNSRSEMNVSTLELGDSALYLCASSFRAGQNTEAFFGQGTRLTVV.

The V and J genes are TRBV20-1 and TRBJ1-5, with D unresolved. Trimming shortened V by 3 bases and J by 1 base, and 4 bases separated the two germline ends. From germline, CDR1 is DFQATT and CDR2 SNEGSKA (reference sequence). The CDR3 is 12 residues long. The CDR3 DNA is TGCAGTGCTAGTAAGAGCAATCAGCCCCAGCATTTT. Translation: CSASKSNQPQHF.

This chain links TRBV3-1 (or the pseudogene TRBV3-2) with TRBJ1-3; 7 nucleotides align to TRBD1. V shed 2 bases, J shed 1 base, and the junction held 8 bases outside the gene matches. The CDR3 covers 17 residues. Germline CDR1 LGHDT, CDR2 YNNKEL (reference sequence). CDR3 protein: CASSQHPGQRSGNTIYF. CDR3 in DNA: TGTGCCAGCAGCCAACATCCGGGACAGAGGTCTGGAAACACCATATATTTT.

The chain recombines TRBV29-1 with TRBJ1-2, with a tentative D call TRBD1 (6 bases). V was cut by 3 bases and J by 3 bases, with 8 bases left in between. CDR1 and CDR2 from the germline V gene are SQVTM and ANQGSEA. The CDR3 sequence is 12 residues long. The CDR3 loop reads CSVEGGDYGYTF. As DNA, the CDR3 is TGCAGCGTTGAGGGGGGCGACTATGGCTACACCTTC. Combining the CDR3 with reference TRBV29-1 and TRBJ1-2 gives the whole variable domain SAVISQKPSRDICQRGTSLTIQCQVDSQVTMMFWYRQQPGQSLTLIATANQGSEATYESGFVIDKFPISRPNLTFSTLTVSNMSPEDSSIYLCSVEGGDYGYTFGSGTRLTVV.

This clone was counted once. The chain uses TRBV5-4 and TRBJ1-1, with a weak D call TRBD1 (5 bases). The ends were cut back, 4 bases at V and 1 base at J, with 14 bases in the middle. Germline CDR1 SGHNT, CDR2 YYREEE (reference sequence). This CDR3 spans 15 amino acids. The CDR3 protein is CASSPKDKKNTEAFF. CDR3 sequence (DNA): TGTGCCAGCAGCCCGAAGGACAAGAAGAACACTGAAGCTTTCTTT.

The chain couples TRBV10-3 to TRBJ2-7; 9 bases match TRBD1. After removal of 3 bases from V and 4 bases from J, the junction contained 4 bases not matched to a gene. Germline-derived CDR1 and CDR2 are ENHRY and SYGVKD. This CDR3 comprises 14 residues. The CDR3 sequence is CAISETTGGYEQYF. The CDR3, as DNA: TGTGCCATCAGTGAAACGACAGGGGGGTACGAGCAGTACTTC.

The chain combines TRBV7-8 with TRBJ2-7; TRBD1 is a possible D gene (6 bases). The V end lost 1 base, the J end lost 4 bases, and 8 bases lay between the germline ends. This CDR3 spans 13 amino acids. The V gene's germline CDR1 is SGHVS and CDR2 FQNEAQ. The CDR3 nucleotides are TGTGCCAGCAGCTTAGGGGGGCGGTACGAGCAGTACTTC. It yields the protein CASSLGGRYEQYF.

This rearrangement joins TRBV5-8 to TRBJ2-3; possible D gene TRBD2, 5 bases. Germline V CDR1 and CDR2: SGHTS, YDEGEE. Trimming pared 3 bases from V and 2 bases from J, leaving 13 bases between. There are 15 residues in the CDR3. CDR3 in DNA: TGTGCCAGCAGCTATCCGGGAACCCTCACAGATACGCAGTATTTT. Translating it yields CASSYPGTLTDTQYF.

The chain employs TRBV6-1 and TRBJ1-6, with D hard to call. The germline gives CDR1 MNHNS, CDR2 SASEGT. V was shortened by 3 bases and J by 12 bases, with 15 bases between the two germline ends. CDR3 length equals 14 residues. CDR3: CASSESLGAVPLHF. The CDR3 DNA is TGTGCCAGCAGTGAGTCCTTAGGTGCGGTACCCCTCCACTTT.